The 21 T cell receptor beta chains presented below share a single source sample, sequenced in a study of T cells in localized non-small cell lung cancer. Libraries were prepared by immunoSEQ multiplex PCR; TCRdb keeps only in-frame clonotypes and omits some of them. The data contain about 30,000 clones, approximately 94% of them seen just once; the ten biggest clones take up less than 0.8%. The source was peripheral blood, collected before any cancer treatment. The receptors were sampled from a woman aged 35-70 years with stage I lung adenocarcinoma.

J is TRBJ2-2 and V is TRBV19; the D is unclear. This CDR3 is built from 17 residues. Germline-derived CDR1 and CDR2 are LNHDA and SQIVND (reference sequence). Deletions cut 6 bases from V and 2 bases from J, with 19 bases between. CDR3 DNA sequence: TGTGCCAGTAGGCCCTCCCCAGGTGCACGAAACACCGGGGAGCTGTTTTTT. It specifies CASRPSPGARNTGELFF.

The chain carries TRBV14 and TRBJ2-1, with D tentatively TRBD2 (6 bases). Trimming cost V 0 bases and J 10 bases, with 22 bases left between them. CDR3 length equals 17 residues. Per the germline V gene, CDR1 is SGHDN and CDR2 is FVKESK. Here the CDR3 reads CASSQDRLVHWGGEQFF. The DNA of the CDR3 is TGTGCCAGCAGCCAAGACCGACTAGTACACTGGGGCGGGGAGCAGTTCTTC.

J is TRBJ2-5 and V is TRBV6-5; TRBD2 matches 11 bases. This CDR3 is built from 16 residues. J was trimmed by 5 bases and V by 1 base; bases with no gene match: 6. CDR1 MNHEY and CDR2 SVGAGI come from the germline V gene. The CDR3 nucleotides are TGTGCCAGCAGTTACTTAGCGGGAGGGCCGCGGGAGACCCAGTACTTC. It is translated as CASSYLAGGPRETQYF.

The chain carries TRBV29-1 and TRBJ1-2; D ambiguous. Trimming left V 3 bases short and J 6 bases short, with 14 bases between. Germline V gives CDR1 SQVTM, CDR2 ANQGSEA. This CDR3 region has 13 residues. In DNA, the CDR3 is TGCAGCGTTGAGCCCCCAGGAAATCATGGCTACACCTTC. Translating gives CSVEPPGNHGYTF.

The chain is built from TRBV7-9 and TRBJ2-7; the match to TRBD2 covers 11 bases. Germline V CDR1 and CDR2: SEHNR, FQNEAQ (reference sequence). V was pared by 3 bases and J by 3 bases, with 1 base of the junction left unmatched. This CDR3 has 14 amino acids. This CDR3 reads CASSFTSGSYEQYF. In nucleotides, the CDR3 is TGTGCCAGCAGCTTTACTAGCGGGAGCTACGAGCAGTACTTC.

J is TRBJ1-1 and V is TRBV5-1; D is undetermined. The germline V gene encodes CDR1 SGHRS and CDR2 YFSETQ. The V gene lost 4 bases and the J gene lost 3 bases, with 13 bases spanning the gap. The CDR3 is 14 residues long. This chain's CDR3 is CASSADMGYTEAFF. In DNA form, the CDR3 reads TGCGCCAGCAGCGCCGACATGGGGTACACTGAAGCTTTCTTT.

The chain combines TRBV11-2 with TRBJ1-1; D possibly corresponds to TRBD1 (6 bases). The CDR3 is 15 amino acids. Trimming pared 5 bases from V and 4 bases from J, leaving 17 bases between. The germline V gene has CDR1 SGHAT and CDR2 FQNNGV. The CDR3 coding sequence is TGTGCCAGCAGCACTCAAACAGGGATGGGCACTGAAGCTTTCTTT. Protein product: CASSTQTGMGTEAFF.

The chain uses TRBV4-3 and TRBJ2-3, with 8 positions matching TRBD2. V dropped 2 bases and J dropped 8; count of bases not matched to a gene: 9. Germline values: CDR1 LGHNA, CDR2 YSLEER. This CDR3 contains 15 residues. The CDR3 coding sequence is TGCGCCAGCAGCCAATTGGCCGGGAGGGCCGGTACGCAGTATTTT. This gives the protein CASSQLAGRAGTQYF.

The V call is TRBV28, the J call TRBJ2-7, with TRBD2 as a possible D gene (5 bases). From germline, CDR1 is MDHEN and CDR2 SYDVKM. V lost 0 bases to trimming and J lost 0 bases, with 9 bases between them. CDR3 length equals 15 residues. The CDR3 spells CASSLWIGSSYEQYF. The CDR3 DNA is TGTGCCAGCAGTTTATGGATAGGGAGCTCCTACGAGCAGTACTTC.

The J gene is TRBJ1-5, the V gene TRBV18; D is unclear. Trimming left V 2 bases short and J 0 bases short, with 5 bases between. This CDR3 comprises 14 residues. Germline V CDR1 and CDR2: KGHSH, LQKENI. The CDR3 DNA reads TGTGCCAGCTCACCATTAAATAGCAATCAGCCCCAGCATTTT. Encoded protein: CASSPLNSNQPQHF.

The genes are TRBV7-8 and TRBJ1-3, with D tentatively TRBD1 (6 bases). In germline, CDR1 is SGHVS, CDR2 FQNEAQ. Trimming took 2 bases from V and 3 from J, leaving 11 bases between them. CDR3 length equals 15 residues. The CDR3: CASSLQGKSGNTIYF. CDR3 DNA: TGTGCCAGCAGCTTACAGGGGAAGAGTGGAAACACCATATATTTT.

V is TRBV28 and J is TRBJ1-3, with TRBD1 as a possible D gene (6 bases). V was pared by 4 bases and J by 1 base, with 20 bases between. The length of the CDR3 is 18 residues. Looked up from germline, CDR1 is MDHEN and CDR2 is SYDVKM. CDR3 DNA sequence: TGTGCCAGCAGTTCCCCTTCAGGCAGGGACAAATCTGGAAACACCATATATTTT. Its protein is CASSSPSGRDKSGNTIYF.

The V and J genes are TRBV6-6 and TRBJ2-1; D tentatively fits TRBD1 or TRBD2 (5 bases each). Germline V CDR1 and CDR2: MNHNY, SVGAGI (reference sequence). The CDR3 covers 15 residues. Trimming took 3 bases from V and 9 from J, leaving 18 bases between them. DNA of the CDR3: TGTGCCAGCAGTTATGTCGGGGACCCGGTTAGTGAGCAGTTCTTC. It is translated as CASSYVGDPVSEQFF.

This chain uses TRBV27 with TRBJ2-1, with a weak D call TRBD2 (6 bases). The CDR3 length is 15 residues. V dropped 8 bases and J dropped 1 base, with 15 bases sitting between them. Germline V gene sequence: CDR1 MNHEY, CDR2 SMNVEV (reference sequence). CDR3 in amino acids: CASRIVGGSYNEQFF. The CDR3 region has the DNA TGTGCCAGCCGTATCGTAGGAGGGTCCTACAATGAGCAGTTCTTC.

The J gene is TRBJ2-2, the V gene TRBV25-1; tentatively, D is TRBD1 or TRBD2 (6 bases each). The V end lost 2 bases, the J end lost 5 bases, and 15 bases lay between the germline ends. The germline V gene has CDR1 MGHDK and CDR2 SYGVNS. CDR3 length: 16 amino acids. The CDR3 here is CASSEGGTRGTGELFF. DNA of the CDR3: TGTGCCAGCAGTGAAGGAGGGACACGCGGGACCGGGGAGCTGTTTTTT. Combining the CDR3 with reference TRBV25-1 and TRBJ2-2 gives the whole variable domain EADIYQTPRYLVIGTGKKITLECSQTMGHDKMYWYQQDPGMELHLIHYSYGVNSTEKGDLSSESTVSRIRTEHFPLTLESARPSHTSQYLCASSEGGTRGTGELFFGEGSRLTVL.

The chain carries TRBV15 and TRBJ2-7; no definite D call. Germline loops: CDR1 LNHNV, CDR2 YYDKDF (reference sequence). V gave up 4 bases and J gave up 3 bases, with 16 bases separating them. The CDR3 sequence is 15 residues long. In nucleotides, the CDR3 is TGTGCCACCAGCACAACCCCGGACGTAAGCTACGAGCAGTACTTC. This translates into CATSTTPDVSYEQYF.

The rearrangement uses TRBV27 and TRBJ2-1; 9 bases map to TRBD2. Germline trimming cut 2 bases from V and 6 bases from J; bases unmatched to any gene: 5. The CDR3 extends over 15 amino acids. The germline CDR1 and CDR2 sequences are MNHEY and SMNVEV (reference sequence). The CDR3 reads CASSLGLAGLNEQFF. The CDR3 DNA follows: TGTGCCAGCAGTTTAGGCCTAGCGGGACTCAATGAGCAGTTCTTC.

This chain joins TRBV7-6 and TRBJ1-6; 8 bases are shared with TRBD1. The trim removed 2 bases at V and 5 bases at J, leaving 5 bases unmatched. The CDR3 runs 16 residues. Germline CDR1 and CDR2: SGHVS and FNYEAQ. The CDR3 bases are TGTGCCAGCAGCTTATTCCGACAGGGGAATAATTCACCCCTCCACTTT. It translates to CASSLFRQGNNSPLHF. Supplemented by reference TRBV7-6 and TRBJ1-6, the full variable domain reads GAGVSQSPRYKVTKRGQDVALRCDPISGHVSLYWYRQALGQGPEFLTYFNYEAQQDKSGLPNDRFSAERPEGSISTLTIQRTEQRDSAMYRCASSLFRQGNNSPLHFGNGTRLTVT.

V usage is TRBV4-1 and J usage is TRBJ1-5; D remains ambiguous. Trimming took off 0 bases at V and 4 bases at J, with 10 bases between the two ends. The CDR3 spans 15 residues. Germline lookup yields CDR1 MGHRA and CDR2 YSYEKL. The CDR3 coding sequence is TGCGCCAGCAGCCAAGAAGCCGAAACTAATCAGCCCCAGCATTTT. It encodes CASSQEAETNQPQHF.

The J gene is TRBJ2-1, the V gene TRBV13, with TRBD2 matching over 9 bases. There are 14 residues in the CDR3. Trimming at V came to 5 bases and at J to 8 bases, leaving 7 bases not matched to a gene. CDR1 is PRHDT and CDR2 is FYEKMQ in the germline V gene (reference sequence). In nucleotides, the CDR3 is TGTGCCAGCAGCCCCCGGACTAGCGCTGATGAGCAGTTCTTC. This gives the protein CASSPRTSADEQFF.

This clone was observed a single time. This CDR3 reads CASSPPQGGRTEAFF. The CDR3 nucleotides read TGTGCCAGTAGTCCTCCACAGGGGGGTAGGACTGAAGCTTTCTTT. V and J are TRBV19 and TRBJ1-1; 8 nucleotides match TRBD1. V gave up 5 bases and J gave up 5 bases; unmatched junction bases: 10. The CDR3 is made up of 15 amino acids. Germline V CDR1 and CDR2: LNHDA, SQIVND (reference sequence).